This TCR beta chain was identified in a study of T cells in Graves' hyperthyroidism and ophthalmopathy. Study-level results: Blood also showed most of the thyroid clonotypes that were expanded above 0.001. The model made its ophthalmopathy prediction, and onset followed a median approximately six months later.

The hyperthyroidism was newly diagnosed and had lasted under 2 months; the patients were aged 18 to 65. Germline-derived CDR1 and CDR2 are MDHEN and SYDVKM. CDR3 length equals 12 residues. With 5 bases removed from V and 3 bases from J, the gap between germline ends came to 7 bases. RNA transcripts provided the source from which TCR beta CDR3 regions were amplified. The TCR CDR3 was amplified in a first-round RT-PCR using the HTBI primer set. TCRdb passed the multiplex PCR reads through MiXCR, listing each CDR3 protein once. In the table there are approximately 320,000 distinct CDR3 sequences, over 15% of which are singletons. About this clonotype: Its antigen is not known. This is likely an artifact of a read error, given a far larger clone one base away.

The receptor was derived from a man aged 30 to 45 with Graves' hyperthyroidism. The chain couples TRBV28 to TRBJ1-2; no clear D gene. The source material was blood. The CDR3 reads CASSIQDYGYTF. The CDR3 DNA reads TGTGCCAGCAGTATCCAGGACTATGGCTACACCTTC.